These T cell receptor beta chains were read from a single sample in a study of blood T cell repertoires in COVID-19. Assay used: immunoSEQ multiplex PCR; TCRdb lists only in-frame clones, some missing. The table has approximately 130,000 clones, around 80% seen once. The sample comprised peripheral blood. These TCRs come from a human donor in a cohort sampled during active COVID-19. Each CDR3 is given with its conserved first and last residue. D genes are given only for firm matches. Expanded clones get a size class; other rows say once, few or many, or leave the size out.

>TRBD2|TRBJ2-5|-|TRBV6-5
TGTGCCGGCAGCGGCGGGGGGGCCCAAGAGACCCAGTACTTC
CAGSGGGAQETQYF
>-|TRBJ1-5|-|TRBV28
TGTGCCAGCCGCAGGGGCGACCAGCCCCAGCATTTT
CASRRGDQPQHF
>-|TRBJ2-7|-|TRBV29-1
TGCAGCGTTGAGGGTGCGGGACTTGAGCAGTACTTC
CSVEGAGLEQYF
>-|TRBJ2-7|-|TRBV18
TGTGCCAGCTCACCACCAGGGCAGGGTGGCTACGAGCAGTACTTC
CASSPPGQGGYEQYF
>TRBD2|TRBJ2-5|once|TRBV2
TGTGCCAGCAGTAGGACTAGCGGGGGGGCAAAGAGAGAGACCCAGTACTTC
CASSRTSGGAKRETQYF
>TRBD1|TRBJ2-5|-|TRBV6-6
TGTGCCAGCAGTTACTCGGGACAGGGCTACCAAGAGACCCAGTACTTC
CASSYSGQGYQETQYF
>-|TRBJ1-3|few|TRBV7-8
TGTGCCAGCAGACAGGGAGTCTCTGGAAACACCATATATTTT
CASRQGVSGNTIYF
>TRBD1|TRBJ1-6|-|TRBV20-1
TGCAGTGCTAGTCCCGGGACAGGGGGCGCGCTGTATAATTCACCCCTCCACTTT
CSASPGTGGALYNSPLHF
>TRBD2|TRBJ2-1|many|TRBV3-1/TRBV3-2
TGTGCCAGCAGCCAGAGGACTAGCGGGGGGGCATGGTACAATGAGCAGTTCTTC
CASSQRTSGGAWYNEQFF
>TRBD1|TRBJ1-2|-|TRBV5-1
TGCGCCAGCAGCCCAGCCGGGACAGGGGGTTATGGCTACACCTTC
CASSPAGTGGYGYTF
>-|TRBJ1-1|-|TRBV12-3/TRBV12-4
TGTGCCAGCAAAGATAGACAGGAAGCTTTCTTT
CASKDRQEAFF
>-|TRBJ1-5|-|TRBV6-5
TGTGCCAGCAGAGGCTCTGGGGGGGGCGGTCAGCCCCAGCATTTT
CASRGSGGGGQPQHF
>-|TRBJ2-5|-|TRBV15
TGTGCCACCAGCAGAGACCAAGGTACAGGCTATTTAGAAGAGACCCAGTACTTC
CATSRDQGTGYLEETQYF
>-|TRBJ1-2|-|TRBV5-5
TGTGCCAGCAGTTGGGTGGTGGACACCCGCGGTGGTGGCTACACCTTC
CASSWVVDTRGGGYTF
>-|TRBJ2-7|-|TRBV9
TGTGCCAGCAGCCCCCAAAGGGGCTTCGACGAGCAGTACTTC
CASSPQRGFDEQYF
>TRBD1|TRBJ1-1|-|TRBV6-5
TGTGCCACCGCCAAACAGGGGAGGACCACTGAAGCTTTCTTT
CATAKQGRTTEAFF
>-|TRBJ2-7|-|TRBV11-2
TGTGCCAGCAGCCCCGCGGAGGCCCAGGACGAGCAGTACTTC
CASSPAEAQDEQYF
>TRBD1|TRBJ1-1|-|TRBV2
TGTGCCAGCAGTGATGAGGGACAGGGGAACACTGAAGCTTTCTTT
CASSDEGQGNTEAFF
>TRBD1|TRBJ1-2|-|TRBV9
TGTGCCAGCAGCGTAGCTCCAGGGGGCTCCAACTTTTATGGCTACACCTTC
CASSVAPGGSNFYGYTF
>-|TRBJ2-7|-|TRBV2
TGTGCCAGCACAGAAACCTACGAGCAGTACTTC
CASTETYEQYF
>TRBD1|TRBJ2-7|-|TRBV18
TGTGCCAGCTCAGAGGGACAGGGTCCCTACGAGCAGTACTTC
CASSEGQGPYEQYF
>-|TRBJ1-3|-|TRBV6-2/TRBV6-3
TGTGCCAGCAGTTACGACGGCGCAGGAAGCACCATATATTTT
CASSYDGAGSTIYF
>TRBD2|TRBJ2-7|-|TRBV14
TGTGCCAGCAGCCAATTTGGCGGGGGGGCCCCCTACGAGCAGTACTTC
CASSQFGGGAPYEQYF
>-|TRBJ2-5|-|TRBV14
TGTGCCAGCAGCTCAGGCCCCCGGGGAGAGACCCAGTACTTC
CASSSGPRGETQYF
>-|TRBJ1-5|-|TRBV30
TGTGCCTGGAGTGGTTCAGGGCGACCGCCCCAGCATTTT
CAWSGSGRPPQHF
>-|TRBJ2-7|-|TRBV19
TGTGCCAGTAGTGCTCCAGGCCCCTACGAGCAGTACTTC
CASSAPGPYEQYF
>-|TRBJ1-6|-|TRBV10-1
TGCGCCAGCAGTGGGGGCCGGTTAAATTCACCCCTCCACTTT
CASSGGRLNSPLHF
>-|TRBJ1-1|-|TRBV18
TGTGCCAGCTCACCCTTCGGTATCTTGACAGCAACTCGGGAAGCTTTCTTT
CASSPFGILTATREAFF
>TRBD1|TRBJ1-5|once|TRBV5-6
TGTGCCAGCAGCGGCGGGACAGGGGATAGCAATCAGCCCCAGCATTTT
CASSGGTGDSNQPQHF
>TRBD1|TRBJ1-2|-|TRBV10-2
TGCGCCACCCGGGGGACAGGGGGAGTAGGTGGCTACACCTTC
CATRGTGGVGGYTF
>TRBD1|TRBJ1-1|-|TRBV3-1/TRBV3-2
TGTGCCAGCAGCCCACGAGGGGACAGGGAAGCTTTCTTT
CASSPRGDREAFF
>TRBD2|TRBJ2-3|-|TRBV19
TGTGCCAGTAGTATAAGAGGACTAGCGGGGGCCAGCACAGATACGCAGTATTTT
CASSIRGLAGASTDTQYF
>-|TRBJ2-7|-|TRBV2
TGTGCCAGCAGTGGGAACAGTGCCTACGAGCAGTACTTC
CASSGNSAYEQYF
>-|TRBJ1-2|few|TRBV19
TGTGCCAGTAGTATAGATCCCGGCAGGGATTCTGGCTACACCTTC
CASSIDPGRDSGYTF
>-|TRBJ2-7|-|TRBV5-1
TGCGCCAGCAGCCCGAACTTCGCCTACGAGCAGTACTTC
CASSPNFAYEQYF
>-|TRBJ1-5|few|TRBV19
TGTGCCAGTAGTATTGGAGGGGCAAGTCAGCCCCAGCATTTT
CASSIGGASQPQHF
>TRBD1|TRBJ1-5|-|TRBV18
TGTGCCAGCTCACGGGGACAGGGCCGCGGCAATCAGCCCCAGCATTTT
CASSRGQGRGNQPQHF